The 10 T cell receptor beta chains in this list originate from one sample, sequenced in a study of T-cell reconstitution after alpha-beta-depleted transplantation in children. Unique molecular identifiers were used in preparing the TCRbeta library. From the PCR reads, TCRdb called clonotypes with MiXCR, one entry per CDR3 protein. The table records 170,000 or so distinct CDR3 sequences, around 7% of them present only once. The sequencing used PBMCs from the stem cell graft donor, collected from the stem cell graft. Every receptor here comes from a human donor who donated a stem cell graft to a child with Wiskott-Aldrich syndrome.

This clonotype was seen at least ten times. The CDR3 region has the DNA TGCAGCGTTAAAAGGACTAGCGGGAGCTCCTACAATGAGCAGTTCTTC. Protein product: CSVKRTSGSSYNEQFF. The chain combines TRBV29-1 with TRBJ2-1, with 13 bases matching TRBD2. The V segment lost 5 bases and the J segment 0 bases; nucleotides outside the gene matches: 4. Germline values: CDR1 SQVTM, CDR2 ANQGSEA. The CDR3 contains 16 residues.

This clonotype was detected only a few times. A read error may account for a junction end that differs from germline. This rearrangement joins TRBV20-1 to TRBJ2-3, with TRBD2 matching 14 bases. The germline gives CDR1 DFQATT, CDR2 SNEGSKA (reference sequence). There are 17 residues in the CDR3. The CDR3 here is CCAPRTSGGLPLNTQYF. The CDR3 DNA is TGCTGTGCCCCCCGGACTAGCGGGGGGCTACCCCTAAATACGCAGTATTTT.

This clonotype was counted ten times or more. V and J are TRBV12-3 or TRBV12-4 and TRBJ1-5; a possible D gene is TRBD1 (6 bases). Trimming cost V 10 bases and J 14 bases, with 27 bases left between them. CDR3 size: 14 residues. CDR3 residues: CATSPALHPGEKHF. The CDR3 DNA is TGTGCCACAAGTCCCGCCCTCCACCCAGGGGAGAAGCATTTT.

This clonotype showed up many times. The chain is built from TRBV20-1 and TRBJ1-2, with D tentatively TRBD1 (6 bases). Between the trimmed V and J ends, which lost 1 base and 3 bases, there was a span of 15 bases. CDR3 size: 15 residues. Germline lookup yields CDR1 DFQATT and CDR2 SNEGSKA (reference sequence). The chain's CDR3 is CSARAGGAVDYGYTF. CDR3 bases: TGCAGTGCTAGAGCCGGGGGGGCGGTTGACTATGGCTACACCTTC.

A few counts support this clonotype. The J gene is TRBJ1-3, the V gene TRBV10-3, with TRBD1 as a possible D gene (6 bases). Germline loops: CDR1 ENHRY, CDR2 SYGVKD. Trimming cost V 3 bases and J 0 bases, with 15 bases left between them. The CDR3 sequence is 17 residues long. The CDR3 region is CAISELSGAYSGNTIYF. In DNA, the CDR3 is TGTGCCATCAGTGAACTATCAGGGGCGTACTCTGGAAACACCATATATTTT.

This clonotype was detected a few times. The J gene is TRBJ1-4, the V gene TRBV5-1, with 8 bases that match TRBD1. V trimming: 4 bases; J trimming: 0 bases; junction bases outside the gene matches: 14. There are 19 residues in the CDR3. Germline CDR1 and CDR2: SGHRS and YFSETQ. The CDR3 DNA reads TGCGCCAGCAGCCCCTCCCCACAGGGGGTTACCCCAACTAATGAAAAACTGTTTTTT. Translated, it gives CASSPSPQGVTPTNEKLFF.

There are many counts of this clonotype. This sequence joins TRBV5-1 and TRBJ1-2, with D perhaps TRBD1 (6 bases). Trimming removed 4 bases from V and 5 bases from J, with 12 bases in between. The germline V gene has CDR1 SGHRS and CDR2 YFSETQ. The CDR3 sequence is 13 residues long. Here the CDR3 reads CASSGTTGYGYTF. DNA for the CDR3: TGCGCCAGCAGCGGGACGACAGGATATGGCTACACCTTC.

This clonotype was counted a single time. A much larger clonotype is one base distant, so this may be a read error. The J gene is TRBJ2-3, the V gene TRBV10-1; 8 bases match TRBD2. This CDR3 spans 18 amino acids. Per the germline V gene, CDR1 is WNHNN and CDR2 is SYGVQD (reference sequence). DNA of the CDR3: TGCGCCAGCAGTCCCTTGTTTTCGCGGGAGGTCGACACAGATAAGCAGTATTTT. It encodes CASSPLFSREVDTDKQYF.

This clonotype was counted ten times or more. The chain combines TRBV11-2 with TRBJ1-3; no clear D. Germline values: CDR1 SGHAT, CDR2 FQNNGV. This CDR3 region has 15 residues. V was trimmed by 1 base and J by 1 base, leaving 8 bases between them. CDR3 region: CASSLVKDSGNTIYF. CDR3 in DNA: TGTGCCAGCAGCTTAGTAAAGGATTCTGGAAACACCATATATTTT.

The table lists this clonotype with many counts. V gene TRBV30 combines with J gene TRBJ1-1; D is perhaps TRBD1 (5 bases). The CDR3 runs to 13 residues. V was trimmed by 2 bases and J by 1 base, leaving 8 bases between them. Germline loops: CDR1 GTSNPN, CDR2 SVGIG (reference sequence). The CDR3 nucleotides read TGTGCCTGGAGTTCCGGGGCGAACACTGAAGCTTTCTTT. This codes for CAWSSGANTEAFF. Full variable domain (outside the CDR3, taken from reference TRBV30 and TRBJ1-1): SQTIHQWPATLVQPVGSPLSLECTVEGTSNPNLYWYRQAAGRGLQLLFYSVGIGQISSEVPQNLSASRPQDRQFILSSKKLLLSDSGFYLCAWSSGANTEAFFGQGTRLTVV.